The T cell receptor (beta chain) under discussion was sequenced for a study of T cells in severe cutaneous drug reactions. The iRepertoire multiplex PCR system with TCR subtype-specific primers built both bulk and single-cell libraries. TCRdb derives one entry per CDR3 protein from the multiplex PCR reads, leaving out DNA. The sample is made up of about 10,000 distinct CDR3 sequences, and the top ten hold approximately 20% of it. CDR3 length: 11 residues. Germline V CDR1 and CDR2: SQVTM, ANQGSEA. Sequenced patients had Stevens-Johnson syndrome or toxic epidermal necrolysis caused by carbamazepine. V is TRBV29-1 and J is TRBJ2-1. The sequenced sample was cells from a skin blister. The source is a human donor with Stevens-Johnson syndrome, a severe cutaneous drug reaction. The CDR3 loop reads CSVRGYNEQFF.